This is a list of T cell receptor beta chains from one sample in a study of early T cells in non-severe SARS-CoV-2 infection. MiXCR, run by TCRdb on the 5' RACE reads, gives a single entry per CDR3 protein. The data contain roughly 100,000 distinct CDR3 sequences, 13% of them singletons. Sequenced: whole blood. The source is an adult who was a healthcare worker with PCR-confirmed SARS-CoV-2 infection or an uninfected control (not recorded which). Both conserved end residues are part of each CDR3. The D gene is left open where the match is weak. Not all rows give a size; the values are once, few, many and, for expanded clones, a class.

v_call	clone_size	d_call	j_call	cdr3_aa	cdr3_nt
TRBV25-1	NA	NA	TRBJ2-6	CASSAPEPGANILTF	TGTGCCAGCAGTGCACCTGAGCCTGGGGCCAACATCCTGACTTTC
TRBV28	many	NA	TRBJ2-1	CASSFRLPVGEQFF	TGTGCCAGCAGTTTCCGGCTGCCGGTGGGGGAGCAGTTCTTC
TRBV7-9	many	TRBD2	TRBJ2-5	CASSTRPAGDGETQYF	TGTGCCAGCAGCACACGACCAGCGGGAGATGGGGAGACCCAGTACTTC
TRBV24-1	NA	TRBD2	TRBJ2-2	CATSDPAGGFDTGELFF	TGTGCCACCAGTGATCCAGCGGGAGGATTTGACACCGGGGAGCTGTTTTTT
TRBV7-7	many	NA	TRBJ2-7	CASSLGHSYEQYF	TGTGCCAGCAGCTTAGGCCACTCCTACGAGCAGTACTTC
TRBV29-1	NA	TRBD2	TRBJ2-1	CSVSGRGRYNEQFF	TGCAGCGTTAGCGGGAGGGGGCGATACAATGAGCAGTTCTTC
TRBV6-6	many	NA	TRBJ1-2	CASEGQQGPLPNYGYTF	TGTGCCAGTGAGGGCCAGCAGGGCCCCCTACCTAACTATGGCTACACCTTC
TRBV11-2	NA	NA	TRBJ2-5	CASSLILQDGETQYF	TGTGCCAGCAGCTTAATCTTACAGGACGGAGAGACCCAGTACTTC
TRBV4-3	many	TRBD1	TRBJ1-4	CASSQEDRGDEKLFF	TGCGCCAGCAGCCAAGAAGACAGGGGGGACGAAAAACTGTTTTTT
TRBV10-3	NA	TRBD1	TRBJ1-1	CAISVTGADTEAFF	TGTGCCATCAGTGTGACAGGGGCGGACACTGAAGCTTTCTTT
TRBV28	many	NA	TRBJ2-1	CASSLTPNSYNEQFF	TGTGCCAGCAGTTTGACTCCTAACTCCTACAATGAGCAGTTCTTC
TRBV7-8	few	TRBD2	TRBJ2-1	CASSLGNSWTSGRANEQFF	TGTGCCAGCAGCTTAGGAAACTCTTGGACTAGCGGGAGGGCCAATGAGCAGTTCTTC
TRBV19	NA	TRBD1	TRBJ1-4	CASSGDSFNEKLFF	TGTGCCAGTAGTGGGGACAGTTTTAATGAAAAACTGTTTTTT
TRBV18	many	NA	TRBJ2-6	CASSPLLDPSSGANVLTF	TGTGCCAGCTCACCACTCTTGGACCCAAGCTCTGGGGCCAACGTCCTGACTTTC
TRBV11-2	few	NA	TRBJ1-1	CASSYTSGVNTEAFF	TGTGCCAGCAGTTACACGTCGGGGGTGAACACTGAAGCTTTCTTT
TRBV5-1	few	NA	TRBJ2-3	CASGVGPTDTQYF	TGCGCCAGCGGGGTGGGCCCCACAGATACGCAGTATTTT
TRBV10-3	few	NA	TRBJ2-1	CATSQGSYNEQFF	TGTGCCACATCCCAGGGCTCCTACAATGAGCAGTTCTTC
TRBV5-1	many	TRBD2	TRBJ2-3	CASSLVAGADTQYF	TGCGCCAGCAGCTTGGTAGCGGGAGCAGATACGCAGTATTTT
TRBV5-1	many	NA	TRBJ2-1	CASSLNRVHEQFF	TGCGCCAGCAGCTTGAACAGGGTCCATGAGCAGTTCTTC
TRBV7-9	NA	NA	TRBJ1-4	CASSTRSTWDEKLFF	TGTGCCAGCAGCACCCGCTCCACGTGGGACGAAAAACTGTTTTTT
TRBV11-2	NA	NA	TRBJ2-3	CASSLGGPIDTQYF	TGTGCCAGCAGCTTAGGGGGGCCGATAGATACGCAGTATTTT
TRBV11-2	NA	NA	TRBJ2-5	CASSPDLRTTQYF	TGTGCCAGCAGCCCCGATCTGCGTACGACCCAGTACTTC
TRBV7-9	many	NA	TRBJ2-1	CARRALAYNEQFF	TGTGCCAGAAGGGCGCTTGCCTACAATGAGCAGTTCTTC
TRBV19	many	NA	TRBJ1-5	CASAAFEGNQPQHF	TGTGCCAGTGCGGCGTTCGAGGGCAATCAGCCCCAGCATTTT
TRBV7-3	many	TRBD2	TRBJ2-3	CASSFGAGGRGDTQYF	TGTGCCAGCAGCTTCGGCGCGGGAGGAAGGGGAGATACGCAGTATTTT
TRBV2	NA	NA	TRBJ2-1	CASRGGIGSSYNEQFF	TGTGCCAGCAGGGGGGGTATAGGGTCATCCTACAATGAGCAGTTCTTC
TRBV6-2/TRBV6-3	many	TRBD2	TRBJ2-1	CASLKRELYNEQFF	TGTGCCAGCCTCAAGCGGGAGTTATACAATGAGCAGTTCTTC
TRBV18	NA	NA	TRBJ2-3	CASSPAGRVADTQYF	TGTGCCAGCTCACCCGCAGGAAGGGTCGCAGATACGCAGTATTTT
TRBV6-2/TRBV6-3	many	NA	TRBJ2-1	CASRDRIVNNEQFF	TGTGCCAGCAGGGACCGAATAGTTAACAATGAGCAGTTCTTC
TRBV12-3/TRBV12-4	many	NA	TRBJ2-5	CASSFPAGTQYF	TGTGCCAGCAGTTTCCCCGCTGGGACCCAGTACTTC
TRBV6-6	NA	NA	TRBJ2-7	CASSYSKRYLYEQYF	TGTGCCAGCAGTTACTCGAAACGTTATCTTTACGAGCAGTACTTC
TRBV7-9	NA	NA	TRBJ1-1	CASSPGETGEGDTEAFF	TGTGCCAGCAGCCCCGGTGAGACGGGGGAAGGTGACACTGAAGCTTTCTTT
TRBV19	many	TRBD2	TRBJ2-1	CASSIITGGPGEQFF	TGTGCCAGTAGTATAATAACGGGAGGGCCGGGAGAGCAGTTCTTC
TRBV7-9	NA	NA	TRBJ1-3	CASSLTTSSGNTIYF	TGTGCCAGCAGCTTAACGACGTCTTCTGGAAACACCATATATTTT
TRBV19	few	NA	TRBJ2-2	CASRPGPNTGELFF	TGTGCCAGTAGGCCTGGACCAAACACCGGGGAGCTGTTTTTT
TRBV28	many	NA	TRBJ1-2	CASSFRDYGYTF	TGTGCCAGCAGTTTCAGGGACTATGGCTACACCTTC
TRBV24-1	many	TRBD1	TRBJ2-2	CATSRTGGYTGELFF	TGTGCCACCAGTCGAACAGGGGGCTACACCGGGGAGCTGTTTTTT
TRBV9	once	TRBD2	TRBJ2-1	CASSVREGAYNEQFF	TGTGCCAGCAGCGTTCGGGAGGGCGCCTACAATGAGCAGTTCTTC
TRBV12-3/TRBV12-4	many	NA	TRBJ2-1	CASSLRVLYEQFF	TGTGCCAGCAGTTTACGGGTTTTGTATGAGCAGTTCTTC
TRBV30	NA	NA	TRBJ1-1	CAWSKGLTEAFF	TGTGCCTGGAGTAAGGGGCTCACTGAAGCTTTCTTT